This TCR beta chain appears in the sequencing data of a study of CD8+ T cells in alopecia areata. Notes on the study in general: Normal skin contains resident alphabeta T cells, and these are also sequenced in scalp samples. Tofacitinib delivered significant drops in scalp clonality and in expanded CD8+ clones among the top 100.

The authors extracted RNA and reverse transcribed it into cDNA as the sequencing template. Some clones are missing from TCRdb's copy, which holds only in-frame ones; the method was immunoSEQ multiplex PCR. Of approximately 100,000 clones detected, 55% to 70% appear once; the ten largest clones hold about 17%. In regard to this clone: Its antigen is undetermined.

V trimming: 5 bases; J trimming: 5 bases; junction bases outside the gene matches: 8. The CDR3 contains 14 residues. Germline lookup yields CDR1 SGHTA and CDR2 FQGTGA. Treatment indicated: oral pan-JAK inhibitor, 5-10 mg twice daily. Individuals with alopecia areata gave both lesional scalp punch biopsies and peripheral blood for collection. The gene calls are TRBV7-3 and TRBJ2-5; TRBD2 matches at 7 bases. This specimen consisted of CD8+ T cells sorted from blood, obtained at approximately week 61, from a patient treated with tofacitinib. This clonotype originated in a human donor with alopecia areata. The DNA of the CDR3 is TGTGCCAGCAGCGTAAGCGGGACTATTGAGACCCAGTACTTC. As protein: CASSVSGTIETQYF.